This T cell receptor beta chain was profiled in a study of PD-1 blockade in classical Hodgkin lymphoma. CDR3 length equals 14 residues. The V and J ends lost 0 bases and 7 bases respectively, with 12 bases between them. Per the germline V gene, CDR1 is MNHEY and CDR2 is SVGAGI. Sequencing was performed with immunoSEQ multiplex PCR; in TCRdb, only in-frame clones are kept and a portion is missing. The table records 100,000 or so clones, 85% to 90% of them present only once. In every patient, relapse followed autologous stem cell transplantation, while exposure to brentuximab vedotin differed. The TCR comes from a human donor with classical Hodgkin lymphoma. The chain recombines TRBV6-5 with TRBJ1-2, with D tentatively TRBD1 (5 bases). The sample was peripheral blood mononuclear cells (PBMCs), taken before the second cycle of nivolumab. The CDR3 nucleotides read TGTGCCAGCAGTTACTCGACCAGGGAGAGTGGCTACACCTTC. Translation gives CASSYSTRESGYTF.